The 5 T cell receptor beta chains listed next were all sequenced from one sample in a study of T-cell reconstitution after alpha-beta-depleted transplantation in children. The authors prepared the TCRbeta library with unique molecular identifiers. TCRdb re-called the PCR reads through MiXCR, storing one row per CDR3 protein. The data hold 420,000 or so distinct CDR3 sequences, with approximately 10% observed a single time. The sample consisted of PBMCs from the stem cell graft donor, taken from the stem cell graft. These receptors were taken from a human donor who donated a stem cell graft to a child with acute myeloid leukemia.

This clonotype appeared many times. The chain employs TRBV5-1 and TRBJ1-1; no definite D call. Germline V gene sequence: CDR1 SGHRS, CDR2 YFSETQ. Trimming took 0 bases from V and 2 from J, leaving 5 bases between them. The CDR3 covers 13 residues. The CDR3 protein is CASSLAINTEAFF. CDR3 sequence (DNA): TGCGCCAGCAGCTTGGCCATAAACACTGAAGCTTTCTTT.

This clonotype came up many times. The rearrangement links TRBV5-1 to TRBJ2-1; TRBD2 matches at 7 bases. CDR3 length: 14 amino acids. J gave up 3 bases and V 6 bases, and 6 bases lay outside the gene matches. The germline V gene encodes CDR1 SGHRS and CDR2 YFSETQ. The CDR3, as DNA: TGCGCCAGCAAGTGGGACTACAGCTACAATGAGCAGTTCTTC. Its translation: CASKWDYSYNEQFF.

Many counts were recorded for this clonotype. This chain connects TRBV5-1 to TRBJ1-5; no reliable D call. Between the trimmed V and J ends, which lost 0 bases and 3 bases, there was a span of 4 bases. CDR3 length: 13 amino acids. CDR1 is SGHRS, CDR2 YFSETQ, per germline. CDR3 residues: CASSLGHNQPQHF. The CDR3 DNA is TGCGCCAGCAGCTTGGGACACAATCAGCCCCAGCATTTT.

In DNA, the CDR3 is TGTGCCATCAGTGCGGGACAGGGTTACGAGCAGTACTTC. Its translation: CAISAGQGYEQYF. The rearrangement joins TRBV10-3 to TRBJ2-7; TRBD1 matches 9 bases. The CDR3 contains 13 residues. CDR1 is ENHRY, CDR2 SYGVKD, per germline. After removal of 4 bases from V and 4 bases from J, the junction contained 2 bases not matched to a gene.

This clonotype showed up just a few times. J is TRBJ2-1 and V is TRBV6-5; 9 bases fit TRBD1. The V gene end was trimmed by 2 bases and the J gene end by 8 bases; junction bases not matched to a gene: 7. CDR1 and CDR2 (germline): MNHEY, SVGAGI. The CDR3 has 15 residues. Here the CDR3 reads CASSYVGTGLDEQFF. The CDR3 nucleotides are TGTGCCAGCAGTTACGTGGGGACAGGGTTGGATGAGCAGTTCTTC.